The 30 T cell receptor beta chains in this list originate from one sample, sequenced in a study of cytomegalovirus exposure and HLA in healthy donors. Primers included in the PCR were 60 Vbeta and 13 Jbeta primers. Sequencing used immunoSEQ multiplex PCR; TCRdb keeps in-frame clones, though not all of them. Here the sample spans approximately 140,000 clones, 61% being singletons. Sequencing was carried out using PBMCs. The receptor set was obtained from a male donor in good health and CMV-seronegative.

This clone was detected once. The chain employs TRBV29-1 and TRBJ1-4, with TRBD1 as a possible D gene (5 bases). Per germline, CDR1 SQVTM and CDR2 ANQGSEA. V lost 8 bases to trimming and J lost 8 bases, with 18 bases between them. The CDR3 spans 13 residues. The CDR3 DNA sequence: TGCAGCATAATTTGGGGGGTAGACGAAAAACTGTTTTTT. Translated: CSIIWGVDEKLFF.

In its sample, this clone was seen once. The chain has TRBV6-1 and TRBJ2-5; the match to TRBD2 covers 8 bases. Per the germline V gene, CDR1 is MNHNS and CDR2 is SASEGT. J was trimmed by 5 bases and V by 3 bases; bases with no gene match: 5. This CDR3 spans 14 amino acids. The CDR3 reads CASSEGPSGETQYF. For the CDR3, the DNA is TGTGCCAGCAGTGAGGGTCCTAGCGGGGAGACCCAGTACTTC.

Only a few counts were recorded for this clone. Here the CDR3 DNA reads TGTGCCAGCTCACCCTTTTCAGGGGAAAGCGAAAAACTGTTTTTT. Translated, it gives CASSPFSGESEKLFF. V gene TRBV18 combines with J gene TRBJ1-4, with a weak D call TRBD1 (6 bases). There are 15 residues in the CDR3. CDR1 KGHSH and CDR2 LQKENI come from the germline V gene. Between the trimmed V and J ends, which lost 3 bases and 8 bases, there was a span of 16 bases.

The V and J genes are TRBV2 and TRBJ2-3; 7 bases are shared with TRBD1. V lost 1 base and J lost 0; bases outside the gene matches: 7. The CDR3 is 17 residues long. The germline V gene has CDR1 SNHLY and CDR2 FYNNEI. The CDR3 bases are TGTGCCAGCAGTGAAGGATTGGGCAGGGGGAGCACAGATACGCAGTATTTT. Translation gives CASSEGLGRGSTDTQYF.

The rearrangement links TRBV5-1 to TRBJ2-2; TRBD2 agrees at 12 bases. The V segment lost 0 bases and the J segment 5 bases; nucleotides outside the gene matches: 2. The CDR3 covers 16 residues. From germline, CDR1 is SGHRS and CDR2 YFSETQ. The CDR3 reads CASSLAGLAGTGELFF. The DNA for the CDR3 is TGCGCCAGCAGCTTGGCCGGACTAGCGGGGACCGGGGAGCTGTTTTTT.

This clone was detected a few times. The chain recombines TRBV7-9 with TRBJ1-1; a possible D gene is TRBD1 (5 bases). V gave up 5 bases and J gave up 1 base, with 17 bases separating them. Germline-derived CDR1 and CDR2 are SEHNR and FQNEAQ (reference sequence). The CDR3 totals 16 residues. The CDR3 reads CASSPNWGRENTEAFF. In nucleotides, the CDR3 is TGTGCCAGCAGCCCCAATTGGGGCAGGGAGAACACTGAAGCTTTCTTT.

This clone turned up a few times. The chain couples TRBV9 to TRBJ1-6, with a weak D call TRBD1 (5 bases). Trimming took off 3 bases at V and 6 bases at J, with 13 bases between the two ends. The CDR3 totals 15 residues. The germline CDR1 and CDR2 sequences are SGDLS and YYNGEE. Written as DNA, the CDR3 is TGTGCCAGCAGCGCCCAGGGATCCCGTAATTCACCCCTCCACTTT. Encoded protein: CASSAQGSRNSPLHF.

CDR3 in amino acids: CASSPPRQGQFEAFF. The CDR3 DNA sequence: TGTGCCAGCAGCCCACCACGACAGGGTCAATTTGAAGCTTTCTTT. V and J are TRBV6-6 and TRBJ1-1; 7 bases agree with TRBD1. The V segment lost 6 bases and the J segment 7 bases; nucleotides outside the gene matches: 14. This CDR3 has 15 amino acids. Germline CDR1 MNHNY, CDR2 SVGAGI (reference sequence).

The chain employs TRBV12-2 and TRBJ1-2; the table calls TRBD1, which could not be checked here. TRBV12-2 corresponds to a pseudogene. The CDR3 length is 14 residues. CDR3 residues: CASRLGRGASGYTF. The CDR3 region has the DNA TGTGCAAGTCGCTTGGGCAGGGGCGCGTCTGGCTACACCTTC.

This clone has more than one count but fewer than ten. The gene calls are TRBV5-1 and TRBJ1-1; 7 bases map to TRBD1. CDR3 size: 15 residues. V was clipped by 2 bases and J by 11 bases; unmatched bases: 15. Germline V gene lookup returns CDR1 SGHRS and CDR2 YFSETQ. CDR3 amino acids: CASSFSMDRRESAFF. The CDR3 region has the DNA TGCGCCAGCAGCTTCAGTATGGACAGGCGCGAGTCGGCTTTCTTT.

The chain has TRBV5-1 and TRBJ1-1; D is undetermined. Germline values: CDR1 SGHRS, CDR2 YFSETQ. V lost 1 base, J lost 1 base, and 14 bases lay in between. This CDR3 has 16 residues. The CDR3 loop is CASSLLLRVSNTEAFF. CDR3 in DNA: TGCGCCAGCAGCTTGTTATTGAGGGTTTCGAACACTGAAGCTTTCTTT.

This clone was seen a single time. Other nucleotide sequences in the sample specify the same CDR3. The chain joins TRBV30 to TRBJ1-3, with no clear D. The CDR3 is 13 residues long. V was shortened by 3 bases and J by 1 base, with 7 bases between the two germline ends. Germline V gene sequence: CDR1 GTSNPN, CDR2 SVGIG (reference sequence). The CDR3 is CAWSLVSGNTIYF. CDR3 bases: TGTGCCTGGAGCTTAGTGTCTGGAAACACCATATATTTT. The variable domain in full, completed from reference TRBV30 and TRBJ1-3, reads SQTIHQWPATLVQPVGSPLSLECTVEGTSNPNLYWYRQAAGRGLQLLFYSVGIGQISSEVPQNLSASRPQDRQFILSSKKLLLSDSGFYLCAWSLVSGNTIYFGEGSWLTVV.

The genes are TRBV27 and TRBJ2-5, with 7 positions matching TRBD1. J gave up 5 bases and V 3 bases, and 9 bases lay outside the gene matches. The CDR3 sequence is 15 residues long. The germline CDR1 and CDR2 sequences are MNHEY and SMNVEV (reference sequence). CDR3 region: CASSLTGSLQETQYF. The CDR3 DNA reads as TGTGCCAGCAGTTTGACAGGGTCTTTGCAGGAGACCCAGTACTTC.

The rearrangement links TRBV5-1 to TRBJ2-1, with D possibly TRBD2 on 6 matching bases. Germline V gene sequence: CDR1 SGHRS, CDR2 YFSETQ. Trimming removed 2 bases from V and 5 bases from J, with 14 bases in between. This CDR3 spans 15 amino acids. CDR3 region: CASSLGGENDNEQFF. The CDR3 nucleotides are TGCGCCAGCAGCTTAGGCGGGGAGAATGACAATGAGCAGTTCTTC.

This chain uses TRBV9 with TRBJ2-3; TRBD2 aligns across 12 bases. The V and J ends lost 3 bases and 7 bases, in that order; junction bases with no gene match: 9. Germline lookup yields CDR1 SGDLS and CDR2 YYNGEE. This CDR3 region has 16 residues. The CDR3 DNA reads TGTGCCAGCAGCGAGCCCAGACTAGCGGGGGACCATACGCAGTATTTT. It is translated as CASSEPRLAGDHTQYF.

There are a few counts of this clone. The chain is built from TRBV18 and TRBJ2-3, with 7 bases fitting TRBD2. Germline loops: CDR1 KGHSH, CDR2 LQKENI. The CDR3 length is 15 residues. Losses at the gene ends were 4 bases for V and 10 bases for J; bases not matched to a gene: 14. In nucleotides, the CDR3 is TGTGCCAGCTCACATAGCGGGCGAGGGGTTATCGCGCAGTATTTT. It specifies CASSHSGRGVIAQYF. Drawing the rest from reference TRBV18 and TRBJ2-3, the complete variable domain is NAGVMQNPRHLVRRRGQEARLRCSPMKGHSHVYWYRQLPEEGLKFMVYLQKENIIDESGMPKERFSAEFPKEGPSILRIQQVVRGDSAAYFCASSHSGRGVIAQYFGPGTRLTVL.

This clone was observed a single time. The junction and the germline gene differ at one end; a read error may be behind it. In DNA form, the CDR3 reads TGTGCCAACAGTGAAGGGACAGGGGCGCCCCTCTATGGCTACACCTTC. This sequence encodes CANSEGTGAPLYGYTF. This chain uses TRBV2 with TRBJ1-2, with 10 positions matching TRBD1. Germline CDR1 reads SNHLY; CDR2 reads FYNNEI. The CDR3 has 16 residues.

The chain couples TRBV10-3 to TRBJ1-1; tentative D call: TRBD1 (5 bases). V was cut by 6 bases and J by 4 bases, with 15 bases left in between. Germline lookup yields CDR1 ENHRY and CDR2 SYGVKD. The CDR3 totals 14 residues. The CDR3 DNA reads TGTGCCATCAGCCCCCCCGGGGGGGGCACTGAAGCTTTCTTT. Translation gives CAISPPGGGTEAFF.

J is TRBJ2-7 and V is TRBV2; no definite D call. Germline CDR1 reads SNHLY; CDR2 reads FYNNEI. The CDR3 runs to 10 residues. V lost 4 bases and J lost 6, with 4 bases in between. CDR3 bases: TGTGCCAGCAGTGCGGGCGAGCAGTACTTC. Its translation: CASSAGEQYF.

The V gene is TRBV4-1, the J gene TRBJ2-1; TRBD1 agrees at 10 bases. This CDR3 is 17 amino acids long. V was pared by 4 bases and J by 5 bases, with 11 bases of the junction left unmatched. Germline CDR1 MGHRA, CDR2 YSYEKL. For the CDR3, the DNA is TGCGCCAGCAGCCGCCCAGGGCGGGACAGGGGTAACAATGAGCAGTTCTTC. Its translation is CASSRPGRDRGNNEQFF.

The V and J genes are TRBV6-4 and TRBJ1-1; 7 nucleotides match TRBD1. J lost 1 base, V lost 4 bases, and 3 bases had no gene match. CDR3 length equals 14 residues. In germline, CDR1 is MRHNA, CDR2 SNTAGT. CDR3 in DNA: TGTGCCAGCAGTGTCGACAGGGAGAACACTGAAGCTTTCTTT. It specifies CASSVDRENTEAFF.

The chain employs TRBV7-9 and TRBJ2-2, with 8 bases aligning to TRBD2. The trim removed 2 bases at V and 3 bases at J, leaving 8 bases unmatched. CDR1 SEHNR and CDR2 FQNEAQ come from the germline V gene (reference sequence). This CDR3 region has 17 residues. CDR3 in amino acids: CASSLHRLGGDTGELFF. The CDR3 nucleotides read TGTGCCAGCAGCTTACATCGCCTCGGGGGGGACACCGGGGAGCTGTTTTTT. Using reference TRBV7-9 and TRBJ2-2 for the parts outside the CDR3, the full variable domain is DTGVSQNPRHKITKRGQNVTFRCDPISEHNRLYWYRQTLGQGPEFLTYFQNEAQLEKSRLLSDRFSAERPKGSFSTLEIQRTEQGDSAMYLCASSLHRLGGDTGELFFGEGSRLTVL.

V usage is TRBV5-1 and J usage is TRBJ2-1, with D perhaps TRBD1 (6 bases). CDR3 length equals 13 residues. Trimming shortened V by 9 bases and J by 7 bases, and 17 bases separated the two germline ends. Germline V gene lookup returns CDR1 SGHRS and CDR2 YFSETQ. CDR3 sequence: CATRTATLNEQFF. In DNA, the CDR3 is TGCGCCACCCGGACAGCCACCCTGAATGAGCAGTTCTTC.

This clone was seen a few times. This chain joins TRBV19 and TRBJ2-6; D remains unclear. The V gene's germline CDR1 is LNHDA and CDR2 SQIVND (reference sequence). With 3 bases removed from V and 4 bases from J, the gap between germline ends came to 10 bases. This CDR3 is 15 amino acids long. CDR3 loop: CASSISRVGANVLTF. CDR3 coding DNA: TGTGCCAGTAGTATTTCCCGGGTGGGGGCCAACGTCCTGACTTTC. The entire variable domain, with the rest obtained from reference TRBV19 and TRBJ2-6, is as follows: DGGITQSPKYLFRKEGQNVTLSCEQNLNHDAMYWYRQDPGQGLRLIYYSQIVNDFQKGDIAEGYSVSREKKESFPLTVTSAQKNPTAFYLCASSISRVGANVLTFGAGSRLTVL.

This chain connects TRBV4-3 to TRBJ1-2; D ambiguous. This CDR3 contains 12 residues. The V gene's germline CDR1 is LGHNA and CDR2 YSLEER. Trimming pared 1 base from V and 8 bases from J, leaving 8 bases between. This chain's CDR3 is CASSQGSEGYTF. The CDR3 coding sequence is TGCGCCAGCAGCCAAGGGTCGGAGGGCTACACCTTC.

The CDR3 bases are TGTGCCAGCAGTTCCTCCGGGTGGGGGAGGGCCGAAGAAAAACTGTTTTTT. It is translated as CASSSSGWGRAEEKLFF. The genes are TRBV28 and TRBJ1-4; D perhaps matches TRBD1 (5 bases). V lost 4 bases to trimming and J lost 8 bases, with 23 bases between them. Germline lookup yields CDR1 MDHEN and CDR2 SYDVKM. This CDR3 has 17 amino acids.

Only a few counts were recorded for this clone. V usage is TRBV2 and J usage is TRBJ1-1; D ambiguous. In germline, CDR1 is SNHLY, CDR2 FYNNEI. This CDR3 has 13 residues. Deletions cut 6 bases from V and 1 base from J, with 9 bases between. The CDR3 reads CASRVQENTEAFF. The CDR3 nucleotides read TGTGCCAGCAGAGTACAAGAGAACACTGAAGCTTTCTTT.

The chain is built from TRBV6-6 and TRBJ1-1; 7 nucleotides align to TRBD1. After removal of 7 bases from V and 4 bases from J, the junction contained 12 bases not matched to a gene. From germline, CDR1 is MNHNY and CDR2 SVGAGI (reference sequence). The length of the CDR3 is 15 residues. The CDR3 bases are TGTGCCAGCACCCCAAGACAGGGTCGGGGCACTGAAGCTTTCTTT. As protein: CASTPRQGRGTEAFF.

This chain links TRBV7-8 with TRBJ1-1; no clear D. The germline V gene has CDR1 SGHVS and CDR2 FQNEAQ. Trimming shortened V by 3 bases and J by 3 bases, and 11 bases separated the two germline ends. The CDR3 runs to 14 residues. Here the CDR3 DNA reads TGTGCCAGCAGCTTCTCCGGTCCTTACACTGAAGCTTTCTTT. Protein: CASSFSGPYTEAFF. Combining the CDR3 with reference TRBV7-8 and TRBJ1-1 gives the whole variable domain GAGVSQSPRYKVAKRGQDVALRCDPISGHVSLFWYQQALGQGPEFLTYFQNEAQLDKSGLPSDRFFAERPEGSVSTLKIQRTQQEDSAVYLCASSFSGPYTEAFFGQGTRLTVV.

The chain combines TRBV7-8 with TRBJ1-3, with a possible D match to TRBD1 (5 bases). Germline V gene sequence: CDR1 SGHVS, CDR2 FQNEAQ. The CDR3 length is 15 residues. Deletions cut 5 bases from V and 0 bases from J, with 11 bases between. In nucleotides, the CDR3 is TGTGCCAGCAGCCAATACGGGGGCTCTGGAAACACCATATATTTT. This codes for CASSQYGGSGNTIYF. Full variable domain (missing parts from reference TRBV7-8 and TRBJ1-3): GAGVSQSPRYKVAKRGQDVALRCDPISGHVSLFWYQQALGQGPEFLTYFQNEAQLDKSGLPSDRFFAERPEGSVSTLKIQRTQQEDSAVYLCASSQYGGSGNTIYFGEGSWLTVV.